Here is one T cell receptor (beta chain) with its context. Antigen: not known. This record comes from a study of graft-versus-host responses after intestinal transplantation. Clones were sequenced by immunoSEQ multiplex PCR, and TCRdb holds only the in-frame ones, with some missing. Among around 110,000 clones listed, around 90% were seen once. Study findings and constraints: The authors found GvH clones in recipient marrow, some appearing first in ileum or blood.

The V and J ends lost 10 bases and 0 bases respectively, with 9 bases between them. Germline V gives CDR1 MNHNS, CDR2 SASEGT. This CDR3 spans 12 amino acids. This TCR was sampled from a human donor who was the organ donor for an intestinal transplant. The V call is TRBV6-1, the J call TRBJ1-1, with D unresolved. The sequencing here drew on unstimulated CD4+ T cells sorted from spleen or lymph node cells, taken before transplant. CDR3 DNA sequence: TGTGCCATCAAGGGCATGAACACTGAAGCTTTCTTT. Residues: CAIKGMNTEAFF.